A single TCR beta chain is shown here with its context. Antigen unknown. The PCR had 60 Vbeta and 13 Jbeta primers. The method was immunoSEQ multiplex PCR; TCRdb's version includes in-frame clones alone and lacks a portion of them. This sample has around 160,000 clones; about 71% occur once, and the top ten carry about 2.9%. The sample comes from a study of cytomegalovirus exposure and HLA in healthy donors. Study-level points and caveats: Cytomegalovirus association was listed for approximately 150 TCR beta chains.

CDR1 and CDR2 (germline): SNHLY, FYNNEI. With 5 bases removed from V and 8 bases from J, the gap between germline ends came to 16 bases. This CDR3 is built from 14 residues. The sample was PBMCs. This TCR was recovered from a woman between 35 and 50 years old in good health and CMV-seropositive. The gene calls are TRBV2 and TRBJ1-3; D perhaps matches TRBD1 (6 bases). The CDR3 nucleotides read TGTGCCAGCAGTAACCAGGGGAGTAGCTACACCATATATTTT. Encoded protein: CASSNQGSSYTIYF.